This entry describes one T cell receptor beta chain. The authors made the TRB cDNA libraries by 5' RACE using UMI labels. TCRdb reprocessed the 5' RACE reads and keeps a single row for each CDR3 protein, giving no DNA. The table lists about 40,000 distinct CDR3 sequences, with about 8% in the top ten. The data stem from a study of CXCR3-negative and CXCR3-positive naive CD8 T cells. CDR1 is SGHDT and CDR2 is YYEEEE in the germline V gene. The CDR3 has 14 amino acids. This TCR came from a human donor in good health. Some clones in this sample may be carry-over from other donors' samples. What was sequenced was memory CD8+ T cells from blood. The genes are TRBV5-6 and TRBJ2-7; the TCRdb call, TRBD1, lacks DNA for checking. The CDR3 sequence: CASSFGQNSYEQYF.